The entry that follows covers one T cell receptor beta chain sequence. Its antigen is as yet unknown. These data belong to a study of T cell responses to AZD1222 COVID-19 vaccine. Study-wide findings and caveats: The study sampled repertoires only after the peak T cell response. In the spike-specific TCR repertoire, nearly half reportedly target unmutated variant regions.

Sequencing used immunoSEQ multiplex PCR; TCRdb keeps in-frame clones, though not all of them. Here the sample spans about 170,000 clones, 85% to 90% being singletons. The CDR3 is 15 residues long. Germline loops: CDR1 MNHEY, CDR2 SMNVEV (reference sequence). The V gene end was trimmed by 3 bases and the J gene end by 4 bases; junction bases not matched to a gene: 5. This TCR came from an adult who received the MenACWY meningococcal vaccine as a control. The sequencing used peripheral blood, collected 28 days after the second dose of the MenACWY control vaccine. The chain couples TRBV27 to TRBJ1-2; TRBD1 aligns across 10 bases. The CDR3 DNA reads as TGTGCCAGCAGTTTTCGGGACAGGGGTGCCTATGGCTACACCTTC. This gives the protein CASSFRDRGAYGYTF.